This T cell receptor (beta chain) came from a study of T cell changes during pregnancy in multiple sclerosis. Sequencing was performed with immunoSEQ multiplex PCR; in TCRdb, only in-frame clones are kept and a portion is missing. The sample holds 35,000 to 55,000 clones, over 90% seen once. V was pared by 2 bases and J by 7 bases, with 8 bases of the junction left unmatched. This CDR3 contains 16 residues. Germline values: CDR1 KGHSH, CDR2 LQKENI. The rearrangement joins TRBV18 to TRBJ2-1, with 10 positions matching TRBD2. The material sequenced was peripheral blood, taken in the third trimester of pregnancy. The receptor was isolated from a female donor with multiple sclerosis, enrolled in a pregnancy study. DNA of the CDR3: TGTGCCAGCTCACCAAGGCTAGCGGGAGATGGTAATGAGCAGTTCTTC. As protein: CASSPRLAGDGNEQFF. The variable domain in full, with the rest retrieved from reference TRBV18 and TRBJ2-1, is NAGVMQNPRHLVRRRGQEARLRCSPMKGHSHVYWYRQLPEEGLKFMVYLQKENIIDESGMPKERFSAEFPKEGPSILRIQQVVRGDSAAYFCASSPRLAGDGNEQFFGPGTRLTVL.